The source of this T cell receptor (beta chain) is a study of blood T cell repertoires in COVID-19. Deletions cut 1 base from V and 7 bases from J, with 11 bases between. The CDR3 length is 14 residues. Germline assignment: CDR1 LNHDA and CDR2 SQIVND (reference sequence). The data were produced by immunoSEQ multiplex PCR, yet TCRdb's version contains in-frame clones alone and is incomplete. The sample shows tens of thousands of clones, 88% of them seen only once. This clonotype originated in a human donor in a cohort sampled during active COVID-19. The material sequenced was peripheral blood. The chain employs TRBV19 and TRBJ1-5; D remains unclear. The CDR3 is CASSIGAGGQPQHF. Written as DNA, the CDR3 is TGTGCCAGTAGTATAGGGGCGGGTGGACAGCCCCAGCATTTT.